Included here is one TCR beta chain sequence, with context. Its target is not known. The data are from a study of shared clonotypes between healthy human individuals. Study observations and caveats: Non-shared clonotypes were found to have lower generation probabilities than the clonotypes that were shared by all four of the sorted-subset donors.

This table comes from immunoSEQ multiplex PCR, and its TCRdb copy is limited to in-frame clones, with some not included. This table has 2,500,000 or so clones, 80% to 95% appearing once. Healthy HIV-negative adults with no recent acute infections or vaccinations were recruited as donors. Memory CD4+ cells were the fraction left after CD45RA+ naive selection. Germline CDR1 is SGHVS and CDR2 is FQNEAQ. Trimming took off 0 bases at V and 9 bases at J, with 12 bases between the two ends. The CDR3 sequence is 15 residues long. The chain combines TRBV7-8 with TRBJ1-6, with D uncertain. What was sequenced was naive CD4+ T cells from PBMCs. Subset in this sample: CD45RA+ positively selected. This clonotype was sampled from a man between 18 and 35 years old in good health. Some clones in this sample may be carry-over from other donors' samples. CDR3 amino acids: CASSLAGRVGSPLHF. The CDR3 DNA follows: TGTGCCAGCAGCTTAGCGGGGAGAGTCGGTTCACCCCTCCACTTT.